The entry below gives a single TCR beta chain sequence along with its context. CDR1 LNHDA and CDR2 SQIVND come from the germline V gene (reference sequence). V lost 1 base and J 7 bases, leaving 10 bases between the germline ends. This CDR3 contains 14 residues. The authors' processing: Nucleated cell counts were estimated from reference gene primer amplification. Sequenced by immunoSEQ multiplex PCR; TCRdb stores in-frame clones only, minus some. V and J calls and clone size are given by that table; D and trimming were obtained from the DNA. The sample lists roughly 250,000 clones, roughly nine tenths occurring once. The data derive from a study of blood T cell repertoires in COVID-19.

The V gene is TRBV19, the J gene TRBJ2-2; TRBD1 is a possible D gene (5 bases). The receptor comes from a human donor in a cohort exposed to, infected with or recovered from COVID-19 (not recorded which). The donor label of this sample is uncertain. The sequenced material came from PBMCs or T cells enriched from blood (not recorded which). The DNA for the CDR3 is TGTGCCAGTAGTATAGCAGGGTTGAGCGGGGAGCTGTTTTTT. It translates to CASSIAGLSGELFF. The variable domain in full, with the rest retrieved from reference TRBV19 and TRBJ2-2, is DGGITQSPKYLFRKEGQNVTLSCEQNLNHDAMYWYRQDPGQGLRLIYYSQIVNDFQKGDIAEGYSVSREKKESFPLTVTSAQKNPTAFYLCASSIAGLSGELFFGEGSRLTVL.